The present entry profiles one T cell receptor (beta chain) with its context. This entry is derived from a study of blood T cells in healthy people across ages. The junction had 6 bases not matched to a gene; V was cut back by 0 bases and J by 8 bases. The V gene's germline CDR1 is MNHEY and CDR2 SMNVEV (reference sequence). The CDR3 is made up of 16 amino acids. With a J-beta primer mix and a sample-barcoded 5' primer, a second PCR ran about 6 to 11 cycles. One entry per CDR3 protein, called by TCRdb with MiXCR from the 5' RACE reads. The data show 1.5 million to 2 million distinct CDR3 sequences, roughly 49% seen once.

The TCR comes from a woman aged 40 to 49 in good health. The genes are TRBV27 and TRBJ2-3; 12 bases agree with TRBD2. Sequencing input: blood. DNA of the CDR3: TGTGCCAGCAGTTTATCACTAGCGGGGGGCCACATTACGCAGTATTTT. It specifies CASSLSLAGGHITQYF.